A single sample gave rise to the 25 T cell receptor beta chains below, sequenced in a study of shared clonotypes between healthy human individuals. Libraries were prepared by immunoSEQ multiplex PCR; TCRdb keeps only in-frame clonotypes and omits some of them. The sample lists around 580,000 clones; nearly 98% were seen once. Terminally differentiated effector memory CD45RA+ cells were left out of the naive CD8 fraction, which was CD45RO-negative and positively selected for CCR7. Sequenced: naive CD8+ T cells sorted from blood. The receptors come from a man in his thirties or forties in good health.

V gene TRBV18 combines with J gene TRBJ2-1; a weak D match, TRBD2 (5 bases). The CDR3 is 16 residues long. CDR1 KGHSH and CDR2 LQKENI come from the germline V gene. V shed 1 base and J shed 4 bases, with 14 bases lying between them. The CDR3 DNA sequence: TGTGCCAGCTCACCACGTAAGGGAGAGAATTACAATGAGCAGTTCTTC. Protein: CASSPRKGENYNEQFF.

DNA for the CDR3: TGTGCCAGCAGCTTAGAATATGGACAGCCATTCTCCTACGAGCAGTACTTC. It encodes CASSLEYGQPFSYEQYF. The chain combines TRBV7-9 with TRBJ2-7; weak D call: TRBD1 (6 bases). This CDR3 region has 17 residues. CDR1 and CDR2 (germline): SEHNR, FQNEAQ (reference sequence). Trimming removed 1 base from V and 0 bases from J, with 16 bases in between.

This clone was detected only a few times. The chain has TRBV7-9 and TRBJ1-1; D is uncertain. Germline CDR1 is SEHNR and CDR2 is FQNEAQ (reference sequence). The CDR3 has 12 amino acids. Deletions cut 4 bases from V and 5 bases from J, with 8 bases between. CDR3 amino acids: CASSSRGTEAFF. The CDR3 nucleotides are TGTGCCAGCAGCTCCCGAGGGACTGAAGCTTTCTTT.

This chain connects TRBV10-3 to TRBJ1-1; D perhaps matches TRBD1 (5 bases). The V gene's germline CDR1 is ENHRY and CDR2 SYGVKD. CDR3 length: 15 amino acids. V was cut by 0 bases and J by 4 bases, with 12 bases left in between. The chain's CDR3 is CAISESGAPGTEAFF. In nucleotides, the CDR3 is TGTGCCATCAGTGAGTCAGGGGCGCCGGGCACTGAAGCTTTCTTT.

As concerns this clone: At one end, the junction sequence differs from germline, possibly due to a read error. The V and J genes are TRBV7-6 and TRBJ2-6; the D gene is possibly TRBD1 (5 bases). This CDR3 has 13 amino acids. Germline V CDR1 and CDR2: SGHVS, FNYEAQ. In DNA form, the CDR3 reads TGTGCCGCATCGAACTCTGGGGCCAACGCCCTGACTTTC. Its translation is CAASNSGANALTF.

This chain links TRBV9 with TRBJ2-6; 11 nucleotides agree with TRBD2. There are 18 residues in the CDR3. V lost 0 bases and J lost 2; bases outside the gene matches: 4. The germline gives CDR1 SGDLS, CDR2 YYNGEE. The CDR3 region is CASSVEGSGRAGANVLTF. DNA for the CDR3: TGTGCCAGCAGCGTAGAAGGTAGCGGGAGGGCTGGGGCCAACGTCCTGACTTTC.

J is TRBJ2-7 and V is TRBV5-5; D is uncertain. Germline assignment: CDR1 SGHKS and CDR2 YYEKEE (reference sequence). This CDR3 comprises 13 residues. Trimming took 2 bases from V and 5 from J, leaving 11 bases between them. The CDR3 spells CASSFLELNEQYF. The CDR3 coding sequence is TGTGCCAGCAGCTTCCTTGAATTGAACGAGCAGTACTTC. Based on the CDR3 plus reference TRBV5-5 and TRBJ2-7, the full variable domain is DAGVTQSPTHLIKTRGQQVTLRCSPISGHKSVSWYQQVLGQGPQFIFQYYEKEERGRGNFPDRFSARQFPNYSSELNVNALLLGDSALYLCASSFLELNEQYFGPGTRLTVT.

The sample holds one count of this clone. Because it lacks the conserved phenylalanine or tryptophan at the end, this CDR3 is likely a read error. The limits of the CDR3 on the DNA are not certain, so only TCRdb's listed CDR3 is given. The genes are TRBV21-1 and TRBJ2-7; TRBD2 was called by the table and not checked on the DNA. TRBV21-1 has pseudogene status. The CDR3 spans 8 residues, counting both ends. This CDR3 reads CASSADYS.

The chain links TRBV7-9 to TRBJ2-7; TRBD1 might be the D (6 bases). The CDR3 spans 15 residues. The germline gives CDR1 SEHNR, CDR2 FQNEAQ (reference sequence). Deletions cut 4 bases from V and 2 bases from J, with 15 bases between. The chain's CDR3 is CASSSLDWGPYEQYF. As DNA, the CDR3 is TGTGCCAGCAGCTCTCTGGATTGGGGGCCCTACGAGCAGTACTTC.

This clone has a single count. This sequence joins TRBV7-2 and TRBJ2-1; D may be TRBD2 (6 bases). CDR1 and CDR2 from the germline V gene are SGHTA and FQGNSA. With 5 bases removed from V and 0 bases from J, the gap between germline ends came to 17 bases. The CDR3 covers 17 residues. The CDR3 is CASSHPGRGTSYNEQFF. For the CDR3, the DNA is TGTGCCAGCAGCCACCCCGGGCGGGGTACCTCCTACAATGAGCAGTTCTTC.

The chain employs TRBV18 and TRBJ2-3; unclear D gene. This CDR3 comprises 15 residues. Trimming removed 3 bases at V and 4 bases at J, with 14 bases between. The V gene's germline CDR1 is KGHSH and CDR2 LQKENI. CDR3 bases: TGTGCCAGCTCACCCCCTAGACCCATATCAGATACGCAGTATTTT. Translated: CASSPPRPISDTQYF.

A word on this clone: The junction and the germline gene differ at one end; a read error may be behind it. This chain uses TRBV15 with TRBJ2-5; possibly TRBD2 for D (5 bases). CDR1 is LNHNV, CDR2 YYDKDF, per germline (reference sequence). The CDR3 has 13 amino acids. DNA of the CDR3: TGTGCCACCAGCAGATCCGGGGAGCCCTTCAGGAACTTC. Encoded protein: CATSRSGEPFRNF.

The chain carries TRBV7-9 and TRBJ1-2; the D is unclear. The CDR3 extends over 15 amino acids. Germline assignment: CDR1 SEHNR and CDR2 FQNEAQ (reference sequence). Trimming removed 5 bases from V and 4 bases from J, with 17 bases in between. Here the CDR3 DNA reads TGTGCCAGCAGCCCACCGGAGCCGAGGAGCTATGGCTACACCTTC. Encoded protein: CASSPPEPRSYGYTF.

The gene calls are TRBV27 and TRBJ2-1; the D gene is possibly TRBD2 (5 bases). Per the germline V gene, CDR1 is MNHEY and CDR2 is SMNVEV (reference sequence). There are 16 residues in the CDR3. V was clipped by 1 base and J by 8 bases, with 18 bases between them. DNA for the CDR3: TGTGCCAGCAGTTTATGGGTAGAGGCGGGCGGAGATGAGCAGTTCTTC. This codes for CASSLWVEAGGDEQFF.

The V gene is TRBV27, the J gene TRBJ2-5; 9 bases agree with TRBD2. Germline CDR1 reads MNHEY; CDR2 reads SMNVEV (reference sequence). The CDR3 is made up of 14 amino acids. The trim removed 4 bases at V and 7 bases at J, leaving 7 bases unmatched. CDR3 in DNA: TGTGCCAGCAGTTCTATAGCGGGAGATGTGACCCAGTACTTC. Protein: CASSSIAGDVTQYF.

The chain uses TRBV7-6 and TRBJ1-2, with TRBD1 matching 10 bases. Per the germline V gene, CDR1 is SGHVS and CDR2 is FNYEAQ. V was clipped by 9 bases and J by 5 bases; unmatched bases: 6. The CDR3 is 13 residues long. As DNA, the CDR3 is TGTGCCAGTGGGACAGGGGCAGATTATGGCTACACCTTC. Amino acids: CASGTGADYGYTF.

The V and J genes are TRBV7-8 and TRBJ2-7, with no clear D. Germline V CDR1 and CDR2: SGHVS, FQNEAQ. CDR3 size: 13 residues. V lost 5 bases and J lost 3, with 11 bases in between. CDR3 in amino acids: CASSPRLLYEQYF. In DNA form, the CDR3 reads TGTGCCAGCAGCCCCCGATTGCTCTACGAGCAGTACTTC.

The chain links TRBV6-5 to TRBJ1-1, with 8 bases lining up with TRBD1. Germline lookup yields CDR1 MNHEY and CDR2 SVGAGI. The J segment lost 2 bases and the V segment lost 6 bases, leaving 5 bases of the junction unmatched. The CDR3 length is 14 residues. The CDR3 reads CASRHGTGNTEAFF. CDR3 DNA sequence: TGTGCCAGCAGACACGGGACAGGAAACACTGAAGCTTTCTTT.

The CDR3 DNA sequence: TGTGCCAGCCAAAGTAGGGACCACTCCTACGAGCAGTACTTC. Translating gives CASQSRDHSYEQYF. The genes are TRBV6-1 and TRBJ2-7, with D perhaps being TRBD1 or TRBD2 (5 bases each). The germline V gene encodes CDR1 MNHNS and CDR2 SASEGT. The CDR3 has 14 amino acids. Trimming took 8 bases from V and 0 from J, leaving 14 bases between them.

This chain joins TRBV7-9 and TRBJ2-1; D tentatively fits TRBD1 or TRBD2 (5 bases each). With 6 bases removed from V and 7 bases from J, the gap between germline ends came to 10 bases. Germline lookup yields CDR1 SEHNR and CDR2 FQNEAQ (reference sequence). CDR3 length equals 12 residues. The CDR3 nucleotides are TGTGCCAGCAGACAGTGGGGGAATGAGCAGTTCTTC. Protein product: CASRQWGNEQFF. Supplemented by reference TRBV7-9 and TRBJ2-1, the full variable domain reads DTGVSQNPRHKITKRGQNVTFRCDPISEHNRLYWYRQTLGQGPEFLTYFQNEAQLEKSRLLSDRFSAERPKGSFSTLEIQRTEQGDSAMYLCASRQWGNEQFFGPGTRLTVL.

This sequence joins TRBV5-1 and TRBJ2-2; the D gene is possibly TRBD2 (5 bases). The CDR3 is 15 amino acids. V was cut by 4 bases and J by 3 bases, with 13 bases left in between. Germline V gene lookup returns CDR1 SGHRS and CDR2 YFSETQ. The CDR3 sequence is CASSLVGGHTGELFF. Here the CDR3 DNA reads TGCGCCAGCAGCCTGGTAGGAGGACACACCGGGGAGCTGTTTTTT.

This clone was counted a single time. The J gene is TRBJ2-7, the V gene TRBV5-4, with TRBD1 identical over 10 bases. This CDR3 contains 14 residues. Losses at the gene ends were 3 bases for V and 7 bases for J; bases not matched to a gene: 7. Germline values: CDR1 SGHNT, CDR2 YYREEE (reference sequence). CDR3 in amino acids: CASSSRDRGEEQYF. The CDR3 DNA reads as TGTGCCAGCAGCTCACGGGACAGGGGTGAAGAGCAGTACTTC.

The V gene is TRBV7-9, the J gene TRBJ2-7, with D tentatively TRBD1 or TRBD2 (5 bases each). Germline CDR1 and CDR2: SEHNR and FQNEAQ (reference sequence). This CDR3 region has 13 residues. The V gene lost 5 bases and the J gene lost 9 bases, with 17 bases spanning the gap. In DNA form, the CDR3 reads TGTGCCAGCAGCCCTAACAAGAGGGGTTGGCAGTACTTC. Translated: CASSPNKRGWQYF.

A remark on this clone: This same CDR3 is encoded by further DNA sequences in the sample. The chain links TRBV11-2 to TRBJ1-1; D remains unclear. Deletions cut 5 bases from V and 0 bases from J, with 10 bases between. The germline V gene has CDR1 SGHAT and CDR2 FQNNGV. The CDR3 is 14 residues long. The CDR3 loop reads CASSLGSLNTEAFF. Here the CDR3 DNA reads TGTGCCAGCAGCCTGGGATCGTTGAACACTGAAGCTTTCTTT.

The genes are TRBV5-6 and TRBJ2-1; D not resolved. Germline CDR1 reads SGHDT; CDR2 reads YYEEEE. The CDR3 has 15 residues. V lost 0 bases to trimming and J lost 6 bases, with 13 bases between them. CDR3 coding DNA: TGTGCCAGCAGCTTGGTGGCGGATACCTTCAATGAGCAGTTCTTC. Translated, it gives CASSLVADTFNEQFF.